This T cell receptor (beta chain) came from a study of cytomegalovirus exposure and HLA in healthy donors. The study, taken as a whole, reports: Clonal expansion, a later analysis showed, was greater in HLA-associated TCR beta chains than in equally common others. Earlier analysis looked at TCR beta V segments, and most were productive about 87% or about 30% of the time. A later analysis linked a missense variant in DCLRE1C to the trimming of TCR beta V and J genes.

About this clone: What it binds is unknown.

The CDR3 consists of 15 residues. The junction had 2 bases not matched to a gene; V was cut back by 0 bases and J by 5 bases. CDR1 SGHRS and CDR2 YFSETQ come from the germline V gene. The PCR made use of 60 Vbeta and 13 Jbeta primers. Libraries were prepared by immunoSEQ multiplex PCR; TCRdb keeps only in-frame clonotypes and omits some of them. The sample includes some 190,000 clones, roughly four fifths seen only once; the top ten take more than 1.5%. This clonotype originated in a man between 18 and 29 years old in good health and CMV-seronegative. The chain couples TRBV5-1 to TRBJ2-2; 9 bases line up with TRBD2. Material: PBMCs. The CDR3 loop is CASSLELAGTGELFF. DNA of the CDR3: TGCGCCAGCAGCTTGGAGCTAGCGGGGACCGGGGAGCTGTTTTTT.